Sequencing of this T cell receptor beta chain was carried out in a study of OX40 agonist ivuxolimab in advanced cancers. Whole-study context: A history of anti-PD-1, anti-PD-L1 or anti-CTLA-4 therapy was acceptable, and about 37% had some.

The germline CDR1 and CDR2 sequences are MDHEN and SYDVKM. The CDR3 contains 13 residues. V dropped 5 bases and J dropped 0 bases, with 4 bases sitting between them. Data came from immunoSEQ multiplex PCR; TCRdb stores just in-frame clones and leaves some out. The top ten hold over 1.5% of the sample, which has roughly 49,000 clones, about 80% seen once. The starting material was CD4+ or CD8+ T cells sorted from blood, obtained in a trial of the OX40 agonist ivuxolimab. This TCR came from an adult with an advanced solid tumor such as melanoma, head and neck, liver or kidney cancer. The chain joins TRBV28 to TRBJ2-2; D is ambiguous. The CDR3 coding sequence is TGTGCCAGCAGTAACACGAACACCGGGGAGCTGTTTTTT. Translating gives CASSNTNTGELFF.